This entry describes one TCR beta chain. The sample belongs to a study of blood T cell repertoires in COVID-19. Study-level information: Italy, Spain and the United States were the sources of the convalescent and acute COVID-19 samples.

Germline V gene lookup returns CDR1 SGDLS and CDR2 YYNGEE. The CDR3 has 17 residues. The germline V and J ends were trimmed by 2 bases and 4 bases, with 18 bases remaining between them. Methods used by the authors: Reference gene primer amplification in the assay estimated nucleated cell counts. Produced via immunoSEQ multiplex PCR; TCRdb's table is partial and in-frame only. V and J calls and clone size are given by that table; D and trimming were obtained from the DNA. The sample carries about 120,000 clones, 82% recorded once. The TCR comes from a woman between 65 and 79 years old with acute or convalescent COVID-19. The sequenced material came from peripheral blood. V is TRBV9 and J is TRBJ2-2; weak D call: TRBD2 (5 bases). The CDR3 DNA sequence: TGTGCCAGCAGCGTTCTTAGGGAGAACCCGGGCACCGGGGAGCTGTTTTTT. Translated: CASSVLRENPGTGELFF.